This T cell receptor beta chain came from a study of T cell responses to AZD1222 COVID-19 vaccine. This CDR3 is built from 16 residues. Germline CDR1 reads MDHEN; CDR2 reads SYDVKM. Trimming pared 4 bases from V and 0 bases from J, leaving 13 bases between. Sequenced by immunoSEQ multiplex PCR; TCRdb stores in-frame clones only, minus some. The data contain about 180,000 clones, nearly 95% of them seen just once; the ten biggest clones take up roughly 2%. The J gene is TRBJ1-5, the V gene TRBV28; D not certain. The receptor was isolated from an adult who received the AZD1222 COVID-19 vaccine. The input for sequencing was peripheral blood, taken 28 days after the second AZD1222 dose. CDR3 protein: CASSSIWQSSNQPQHF. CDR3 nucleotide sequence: TGTGCCAGCAGTTCCATCTGGCAAAGTAGCAATCAGCCCCAGCATTTT. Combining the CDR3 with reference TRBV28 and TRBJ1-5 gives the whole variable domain DVKVTQSSRYLVKRTGEKVFLECVQDMDHENMFWYRQDPGLGLRLIYFSYDVKMKEKGDIPEGYSVSREKKERFSLILESASTNQTSMYLCASSSIWQSSNQPQHFGDGTRLSIL.